These T cell receptor beta chains were read from a single sample in a study of T cell responses to AZD1222 COVID-19 vaccine. Some clones are missing from TCRdb's copy, which holds only in-frame ones; the method was immunoSEQ multiplex PCR. Among roughly 100,000 clones, about 92% were seen once, and the ten largest hold roughly 5%. This specimen consisted of peripheral blood, obtained on day 0 of AZD1222 vaccination. The origin of the receptors is an adult in good health. Each CDR3 is given with its conserved first and last residue. D genes are given only for firm matches. Only some rows state a clone size, as once, few, many or a class for expanded clones.

v_gene,j_gene,abundance,d_gene,CDR3aa,CDR3nt
TRBV27,TRBJ2-6,-,-,CASSSEGAGANVLTF,TGTGCCAGCAGTTCGGAGGGGGCTGGGGCCAACGTCCTGACTTTC
TRBV7-9,TRBJ2-3,-,TRBD2,CASSSLRLAGSTDTQYF,TGTGCCAGCAGCTCCCTCCGTCTAGCGGGTAGCACAGATACGCAGTATTTT
TRBV9,TRBJ2-5,-,-,CASSPLGGPETQYF,TGTGCCAGCAGCCCGCTCGGGGGGCCAGAGACCCAGTACTTC
TRBV2,TRBJ2-3,-,TRBD2,CASSKIGGRTDTQYF,TGTGCCAGCAGCAAAATCGGGGGGAGAACAGATACGCAGTATTTT
TRBV18,TRBJ2-2,-,-,CASSPLAVNTGELFF,TGTGCCAGCTCACCACTAGCGGTGAACACCGGGGAGCTGTTTTTT
TRBV5-6,TRBJ2-5,-,TRBD1,CASSLWTGGSRETQYF,TGTGCCAGCAGCCTCTGGACAGGGGGAAGTAGAGAGACCCAGTACTTC
TRBV10-1,TRBJ2-7,-,TRBD2,CASPQRGDHCEQYF,TGCGCCAGCCCCCAGCGGGGGGATCATTGCGAGCAGTACTTC
TRBV5-5,TRBJ1-1,once,-,CASSLPQVPNTEAFF,TGTGCCAGCAGCCTACCCCAGGTCCCGAACACTGAAGCTTTCTTT
TRBV5-6,TRBJ2-7,-,-,CASSAEGPTYEQYF,TGTGCCAGCAGCGCGGAAGGACCAACCTACGAGCAGTACTTC
TRBV6-5,TRBJ2-5,-,TRBD2,CASSSAGTSGDETQYF,TGTGCCAGCAGTTCAGCCGGGACTAGCGGGGATGAGACCCAGTACTTC
TRBV29-1,TRBJ2-3,-,-,CSVKPSGQVTDTQYF,TGCAGCGTTAAACCCTCGGGACAAGTCACAGATACGCAGTATTTT
TRBV2,TRBJ2-2,-,-,CASSPGRMNTGELFF,TGTGCCAGCAGTCCCGGACGGATGAACACCGGGGAGCTGTTTTTT
TRBV4-1,TRBJ2-7,-,-,CASSSTRGVAYEQYF,TGCGCCAGCAGCTCAACCCGCGGGGTTGCCTACGAGCAGTACTTC
TRBV7-2,TRBJ2-5,-,-,CASSYTPGETQYF,TGTGCCAGCAGCTACACCCCGGGGGAGACCCAGTACTTC
TRBV7-8,TRBJ2-7,-,TRBD1,CASSLGTGETYEQYF,TGTGCCAGCAGCTTAGGGACAGGGGAAACCTACGAGCAGTACTTC
TRBV13,TRBJ2-1,-,TRBD2,CASSLSGGDNEQFF,TGTGCCAGCAGCTTAAGCGGGGGAGACAATGAGCAGTTCTTC
TRBV9,TRBJ1-2,-,-,CASSLRQDYGYTF,TGTGCCAGCAGCTTGCGACAGGACTATGGCTACACCTTC
TRBV30,TRBJ1-4,-,-,CAWGTQMGVEKLFF,TGTGCCTGGGGAACCCAGATGGGGGTTGAAAAACTGTTTTTT
TRBV23-1,TRBJ1-2,-,-,CASSQSVHLRDNTWIGYTF,TGCGCCAGCAGTCAATCAGTCCACCTGCGGGACAACACTTGGATTGGCTACACCTTC
TRBV24-1,TRBJ1-5,-,TRBD1,CATKGAETNQPQHF,TGTGCCACCAAGGGGGCAGAAACTAATCAGCCCCAGCATTTT
TRBV28,TRBJ1-3,-,-,CASSFLRASGNTIYF,TGTGCCAGCAGTTTCTTACGGGCTTCTGGAAACACCATATATTTT
TRBV7-3,TRBJ2-3,-,-,CASSPMGLSAQYF,TGTGCCAGCAGCCCCATGGGACTGTCTGCGCAGTATTTT
TRBV7-8,TRBJ1-5,-,-,CASSLGLTRAIPGSEYQPQHF,TGTGCCAGCAGCTTAGGGCTAACCAGGGCGATACCAGGATCGGAATATCAGCCCCAGCATTTT
TRBV7-2,TRBJ2-1,once,TRBD1,CASSLGRDRTQFF,TGTGCCAGCAGCTTAGGACGGGACAGAACACAGTTCTTC
TRBV15,TRBJ1-1,-,TRBD1,CATSQTIRGDTEAFF,TGTGCCACCAGCCAGACCATCAGGGGGGACACTGAAGCTTTCTTT
TRBV25-1,TRBJ1-1,-,-,CASSEPRAGAEAFF,TGTGCCAGCAGTGAACCACGCGCGGGAGCTGAAGCTTTCTTT
TRBV3-1/TRBV3-2,TRBJ2-1,-,TRBD1,CASSQEARTGARNEQFF,TGTGCCAGCAGCCAAGAGGCCCGGACAGGCGCTAGGAATGAGCAGTTCTTC
TRBV20-1,TRBJ1-5,once,TRBD1,CSASRQGIKPQHF,TGCAGTGCTAGTAGACAGGGGATTAAGCCCCAGCATTTT
TRBV5-4,TRBJ2-1,-,TRBD2,CASTSGGGAVVEQFF,TGTGCCAGCACCAGCGGCGGGGGGGCCGTGGTTGAGCAGTTCTTC
TRBV6-5,TRBJ2-7,-,TRBD1,CASRRDRYDEQYF,TGTGCCAGCAGGCGGGACAGGTACGACGAGCAGTACTTC
TRBV2,TRBJ1-2,-,-,CASSNGVANYGYTF,TGTGCCAGCAGTAACGGGGTTGCCAACTATGGCTACACCTTC
TRBV18,TRBJ1-2,-,-,CASSPNGDPNYGYTF,TGTGCCAGCTCACCTAACGGGGACCCTAACTATGGCTACACCTTC
TRBV14,TRBJ2-1,-,-,CASSQAPGLSYNEQFF,TGTGCCAGCAGCCAAGCTCCGGGACTCTCCTACAATGAGCAGTTCTTC
TRBV12-3/TRBV12-4,TRBJ1-1,-,-,CASSLANTEAFF,TGTGCCAGCAGTTTAGCGAACACTGAAGCTTTCTTT
TRBV11-1,TRBJ1-2,-,-,CASSLNDRLTYGYTF,TGTGCCAGCAGCTTAAACGACCGCCTCACATATGGCTACACCTTC
TRBV30,TRBJ1-4,few,TRBD1,CAWITGVKVFF,TGTGCCTGGATCACAGGGGTAAAGGTGTTTTTT
TRBV30,TRBJ2-3,once,-,CAWSIRGSLDTQYF,TGTGCCTGGAGTATACGGGGGTCCCTAGATACGCAGTATTTT
TRBV11-1,TRBJ2-7,-,-,CASRGYLLGEQYF,TGTGCCAGCAGGGGTTATTTGTTGGGGGAGCAGTACTTC
TRBV2,TRBJ2-7,-,TRBD2,CASTQPLAGGPVEQYF,TGTGCCAGCACTCAGCCCCTAGCGGGGGGGCCTGTCGAGCAGTACTTC
TRBV6-2/TRBV6-3,TRBJ1-2,-,-,CASNPTGGYYGYTF,TGTGCCAGCAACCCGACAGGCGGGTACTATGGCTACACCTTC
TRBV18,TRBJ1-5,-,-,CASSPLDRSVGNQPQHF,TGTGCCAGCTCACCACTCGACAGGTCGGTTGGCAATCAGCCCCAGCATTTT
TRBV27,TRBJ2-7,-,-,CASSFSGGSYEQYF,TGTGCCAGCAGTTTTAGCGGCGGCTCCTACGAGCAGTACTTC
TRBV6-5,TRBJ1-1,-,-,CASSTGQNTEAFF,TGTGCCAGCAGTACGGGACAGAACACTGAAGCTTTCTTT
TRBV6-5,TRBJ1-1,few,-,CASSSEPGATSEAFF,TGTGCCAGCAGTTCAGAGCCGGGGGCGACATCTGAAGCTTTCTTT
TRBV7-8,TRBJ2-2,-,-,CASSFFLGQDQSGELFF,TGTGCCAGCAGCTTTTTTTTGGGGCAGGATCAGAGCGGGGAGCTGTTTTTT
TRBV28,TRBJ1-1,once,TRBD1,CASRPGQGTTEAFF,TGTGCCAGCAGGCCCGGACAGGGTACCACTGAAGCTTTCTTT
TRBV9,TRBJ1-3,-,-,CASSVTGGGSGNTIYF,TGTGCCAGCAGCGTAACCGGCGGCGGCTCTGGAAACACCATATATTTT
TRBV9,TRBJ1-5,once,-,CASSQTALDQPQHF,TGTGCCAGCAGCCAGACGGCCTTGGATCAGCCCCAGCATTTT
TRBV30,TRBJ1-5,-,-,CAWSNGFENQPQHF,TGTGCCTGGAGTAATGGCTTCGAGAATCAGCCCCAGCATTTT
TRBV5-1,TRBJ1-3,-,-,CASSLEPPESSGNTIYF,TGCGCCAGCAGCTTGGAACCCCCAGAGAGCTCTGGAAACACCATATATTTT
TRBV15,TRBJ2-5,-,TRBD2,CATSRDPSGGGETQYF,TGTGCCACCAGCAGAGATCCTAGCGGGGGCGGGGAGACCCAGTACTTC
TRBV5-1,TRBJ2-1,-,-,CASSLGRHEQFF,TGCGCCAGCAGCCTAGGCCGGCATGAGCAGTTCTTC
TRBV12-5,TRBJ1-1,once,-,CASGLAGGNTEAFF,TGTGCTAGTGGTTTGGCAGGCGGGAACACTGAAGCTTTCTTT